Below are 26 T cell receptor beta chains sequenced from a single sample in a study of Ad26.COV2.S vaccination and SARS-CoV-2 variants. Repertoires were generated with immunoSEQ multiplex PCR, while TCRdb's copy carries only in-frame clones and drops some. The repertoire holds 200,000 to 300,000 clones, with more than 75% as singletons. Treatment specified: around 19 received Ad26.COV2.S at low or high dose, single or two shots; five or six received placebo; per-sample allocation not given. Collection of samples fell on day 63 after the first vaccine or placebo injection. The specimen was peripheral blood, collected in a trial of Ad26.COV2.S vaccine versus placebo. These receptors were taken from a person aged 18 to 65 who received the Ad26.COV2.S COVID-19 vaccine or a placebo.

The J gene is TRBJ1-6, the V gene TRBV6-2 or TRBV6-3; D may be TRBD1 (5 bases). This CDR3 region has 15 residues. V was pared by 2 bases and J by 5 bases, with 10 bases between. Germline loops: CDR1 MNHEY, CDR2 SVGEGT. The CDR3 loop reads CASSYASGDNSPLHF. The CDR3 DNA reads as TGTGCCAGCAGTTACGCATCGGGGGATAATTCACCCCTCCACTTT.

The chain couples TRBV6-5 to TRBJ2-1; D is unresolved. Trimming took 8 bases from V and 0 from J, leaving 11 bases between them. CDR1 is MNHEY, CDR2 SVGAGI, per germline. The CDR3 totals 14 residues. The CDR3 spells CASLPAGSYNEQFF. Here the CDR3 DNA reads TGTGCCAGCCTCCCCGCCGGCTCCTACAATGAGCAGTTCTTC.

The chain employs TRBV6-4 and TRBJ2-2; unclear D gene. The CDR3 has 13 amino acids. Germline V gene data show CDR1 as MRHNA and CDR2 as SNTAGT. Between the trimmed V and J ends, which lost 6 bases and 0 bases, there was a span of 5 bases. The CDR3 reads CASRKANTGELFF. The CDR3 bases are TGTGCCAGCAGAAAGGCGAACACCGGGGAGCTGTTTTTT.

The V call is TRBV7-9, the J call TRBJ1-1, with D hard to call. Trimming cost V 5 bases and J 5 bases, with 15 bases left between them. There are 14 residues in the CDR3. Per germline, CDR1 SEHNR and CDR2 FQNEAQ (reference sequence). CDR3 DNA: TGTGCCAGCAGCCCCGGACCATTTGGGACTGAAGCTTTCTTT. Amino acids: CASSPGPFGTEAFF.

The gene calls are TRBV6-1 and TRBJ1-4; the match to TRBD1 covers 8 bases. CDR1 is MNHNS, CDR2 SASEGT, per germline. The CDR3 contains 13 residues. Trimming at V came to 5 bases and at J to 10 bases, leaving 6 bases not matched to a gene. CDR3 amino acids: CASSSGQGRKLFF. The CDR3 DNA reads as TGTGCCAGCAGTTCAGGACAGGGTCGAAAACTGTTTTTT.

This rearrangement joins TRBV9 to TRBJ2-3; D is perhaps TRBD1 (5 bases). The germline V and J ends were trimmed by 0 bases and 2 bases, with 7 bases remaining between them. This CDR3 has 14 residues. The germline V gene encodes CDR1 SGDLS and CDR2 YYNGEE. The CDR3 DNA is TGTGCCAGCAGCGTAGGACAGTTCACAGATACGCAGTATTTT. It specifies CASSVGQFTDTQYF. Variable domain in full (rest from reference TRBV9 and TRBJ2-3): DSGVTQTPKHLITATGQRVTLRCSPRSGDLSVYWYQQSLDQGLQFLIQYYNGEERAKGNILERFSAQQFPDLHSELNLSSLELGDSALYFCASSVGQFTDTQYFGPGTRLTVL.

The V call is TRBV7-9, the J call TRBJ1-4, with D possibly being TRBD1 (5 bases). The CDR3 has 15 amino acids. V lost 2 bases and J lost 5, with 12 bases in between. Germline V CDR1 and CDR2: SEHNR, FQNEAQ (reference sequence). The CDR3 loop is CASSLLSGPNEKLFF. The DNA for the CDR3 is TGTGCCAGCAGCTTACTTTCGGGACCAAATGAAAAACTGTTTTTT.

V and J are TRBV10-3 and TRBJ2-5; D gene unclear. V gave up 3 bases and J gave up 8 bases, with 13 bases separating them. Per the germline V gene, CDR1 is ENHRY and CDR2 is SYGVKD. The CDR3 extends over 13 amino acids. The chain's CDR3 is CAISEPWEGTQYF. The CDR3 region has the DNA TGTGCCATCAGTGAACCCTGGGAAGGCACCCAGTACTTC.

The chain couples TRBV5-8 to TRBJ1-1; possibly TRBD1 for D (5 bases). Germline lookup yields CDR1 SGHTS and CDR2 YDEGEE. The CDR3 has 15 residues. With 4 bases removed from V and 4 bases from J, the gap between germline ends came to 17 bases. The DNA of the CDR3 is TGTGCCAGCAGCCCCGGGGGTGGGGTAGGCACTGAAGCTTTCTTT. This sequence encodes CASSPGGGVGTEAFF.

The chain employs TRBV7-3 and TRBJ2-2; 8 nucleotides agree with TRBD2. The CDR3 is 15 amino acids. CDR1 is SGHTA, CDR2 FQGTGA, per germline. The junction had 8 bases not matched to a gene; V was cut back by 5 bases and J by 6 bases. The CDR3 is CASSLSGGEAGELFF. The CDR3 DNA reads TGTGCCAGCAGCCTCAGCGGGGGCGAGGCCGGGGAGCTGTTTTTT. The complete variable domain, with remaining parts taken from reference TRBV7-3 and TRBJ2-2, reads GAGVSQTPSNKVTEKGKYVELRCDPISGHTALYWYRQSLGQGPEFLIYFQGTGAADDSGLPNDRFFAVRPEGSVSTLKIQRTERGDSAVYLCASSLSGGEAGELFFGEGSRLTVL.

The V and J genes are TRBV27 and TRBJ1-3; D gene uncertain. The V end lost 6 bases, the J end lost 0 bases, and 12 bases lay between the germline ends. The CDR3 consists of 15 residues. In germline, CDR1 is MNHEY, CDR2 SMNVEV (reference sequence). The CDR3 reads CASRETRLSGNTIYF. For the CDR3, the DNA is TGTGCCAGCAGGGAGACTAGGCTCTCTGGAAACACCATATATTTT.

J is TRBJ2-3 and V is TRBV5-1; possibly TRBD2 for D (5 bases). V was trimmed by 3 bases and J by 1 base, leaving 12 bases between them. The CDR3 is made up of 15 amino acids. Germline lookup yields CDR1 SGHRS and CDR2 YFSETQ. CDR3 sequence (DNA): TGCGCCAGCAGCTCCGAGGGAGTCGGCACAGATACGCAGTATTTT. This encodes CASSSEGVGTDTQYF.

The rearrangement joins TRBV30 to TRBJ1-6; D is unresolved. Trimming removed 4 bases from V and 7 bases from J, with 14 bases in between. Germline lookup yields CDR1 GTSNPN and CDR2 SVGIG (reference sequence). This CDR3 has 14 amino acids. CDR3 amino acids: CAWKEAANNSPLHF. The CDR3 coding sequence is TGTGCCTGGAAAGAGGCGGCTAACAATTCACCCCTCCACTTT.

The chain links TRBV6-2 or TRBV6-3 to TRBJ1-6, with 8 bases that match TRBD1. The CDR3 runs to 16 residues. Germline CDR1 is MNHEY and CDR2 is SVGEGT. The trim removed 5 bases at V and 6 bases at J, leaving 9 bases unmatched. The CDR3: CASSTSFDRGNSPLHF. The CDR3 DNA reads TGTGCCAGCAGTACCTCCTTCGACAGGGGTAATTCACCCCTCCACTTT.

V and J are TRBV27 and TRBJ2-7, with 7 nucleotides matching TRBD1. The germline CDR1 and CDR2 sequences are MNHEY and SMNVEV (reference sequence). The junction had 7 bases not matched to a gene; V was cut back by 4 bases and J by 4 bases. The CDR3 has 14 amino acids. CDR3 DNA: TGTGCCAGCAGTTCGACAGGGATTAATTACGAGCAGTACTTC. Encoded protein: CASSSTGINYEQYF.

The rearrangement uses TRBV9 and TRBJ2-5, with 8 bases identical to TRBD2. Germline V gives CDR1 SGDLS, CDR2 YYNGEE. J gave up 7 bases and V 3 bases, and 14 bases lay outside the gene matches. This CDR3 contains 16 residues. DNA of the CDR3: TGTGCCAGCAGCGAAGGTAGCGGGGCGATCGGGGTGACCCAGTACTTC. This gives the protein CASSEGSGAIGVTQYF.

The V call is TRBV19, the J call TRBJ2-7, with 7 nucleotides matching TRBD1. The CDR3 spans 14 residues. The ends lost 4 bases at V and 2 bases at J; junction bases unmatched: 5. Germline CDR1 is LNHDA and CDR2 is SQIVND (reference sequence). Written as DNA, the CDR3 is TGTGCCAGTAGTACATGGGACAGTACCTACGAGCAGTACTTC. It translates to CASSTWDSTYEQYF. The whole variable domain, filled in from reference TRBV19 and TRBJ2-7, reads DGGITQSPKYLFRKEGQNVTLSCEQNLNHDAMYWYRQDPGQGLRLIYYSQIVNDFQKGDIAEGYSVSREKKESFPLTVTSAQKNPTAFYLCASSTWDSTYEQYFGPGTRLTVT.

The chain links TRBV10-3 to TRBJ2-7; tentative D call: TRBD1 (5 bases). The V end lost 0 bases, the J end lost 3 bases, and 9 bases lay between the germline ends. The CDR3 spans 14 residues. Germline loops: CDR1 ENHRY, CDR2 SYGVKD. This chain's CDR3 is CAISESQVVYEQYF. CDR3 sequence (DNA): TGTGCCATCAGTGAGTCACAGGTTGTCTACGAGCAGTACTTC.

V usage is TRBV7-8 and J usage is TRBJ1-1, with D perhaps matching TRBD1 (5 bases). This CDR3 contains 16 residues. From germline, CDR1 is SGHVS and CDR2 FQNEAQ. V was clipped by 7 bases and J by 0 bases, with 18 bases between them. The chain's CDR3 is CASKENGAKVNTEAFF. CDR3 in DNA: TGTGCCAGCAAAGAAAACGGGGCGAAGGTGAACACTGAAGCTTTCTTT.

This sequence joins TRBV10-3 and TRBJ2-5; D unresolved. The CDR3 contains 13 residues. Deletions cut 0 bases from V and 1 base from J, with 3 bases between. Germline CDR1 reads ENHRY; CDR2 reads SYGVKD. This CDR3 reads CAISESSQETQYF. DNA of the CDR3: TGTGCCATCAGTGAGTCTTCCCAAGAGACCCAGTACTTC.

This clone turned up a few times. The rearrangement links TRBV7-2 to TRBJ2-7, with TRBD2 as a possible D gene (6 bases). Germline CDR1 reads SGHTA; CDR2 reads FQGNSA. The CDR3 loop spans 16 amino acids. V dropped 4 bases and J dropped 5 bases, with 21 bases sitting between them. CDR3 amino acids: CASSYGRWSKQHEQYF. For the CDR3, the DNA is TGTGCCAGCAGCTATGGGAGGTGGTCGAAACAGCACGAGCAGTACTTC.

The V call is TRBV11-2, the J call TRBJ2-5, with a tentative D call TRBD1 (6 bases). With 3 bases removed from V and 4 bases from J, the gap between germline ends came to 12 bases. From germline, CDR1 is SGHAT and CDR2 FQNNGV. CDR3 length: 14 amino acids. Here the CDR3 reads CASSLYRVRETQYF. Written as DNA, the CDR3 is TGTGCCAGCAGCTTGTACAGGGTTCGAGAGACCCAGTACTTC.

The J gene is TRBJ2-5, the V gene TRBV21-1. TRBV21-1 is a pseudogene locus. This CDR3 spans 16 amino acids. CDR3 loop: CASIEGAGPGRETQYF. CDR3 bases: TGTGCCAGCATCGAAGGGGCAGGGCCGGGGCGAGAGACCCAGTACTTC.

A single count supports this clone. The chain joins TRBV18 to TRBJ1-2; 9 positions match TRBD1. The ends lost 5 bases at V and 3 bases at J; junction bases unmatched: 1. The CDR3 runs 13 residues. Germline assignment: CDR1 KGHSH and CDR2 LQKENI. In DNA form, the CDR3 reads TGTGCCAGCTCAAGGGACAGGGACTATGGCTACACCTTC. Residues: CASSRDRDYGYTF.

In this sample, this clone turned up a few times. This chain connects TRBV19 to TRBJ2-6; either TRBD1 or TRBD2 may supply D (6 bases each). The V end lost 6 bases, the J end lost 2 bases, and 11 bases lay between the germline ends. This CDR3 region has 15 residues. Germline CDR1 reads LNHDA; CDR2 reads SQIVND (reference sequence). The CDR3 DNA reads TGTGCCAGTAGGCTAGGGGGGCCTGGGGCCAACGTCCTGACTTTC. Translated, it gives CASRLGGPGANVLTF.

This clone was seen at least ten times. The gene calls are TRBV19 and TRBJ1-2; the match to TRBD1 covers 8 bases. V gave up 4 bases and J gave up 0 bases; unmatched junction bases: 7. Germline CDR1 is LNHDA and CDR2 is SQIVND (reference sequence). This CDR3 region has 16 residues. The CDR3 reads CASSTSGTGTNYGYTF. As DNA, the CDR3 is TGTGCCAGTAGTACCTCCGGGACAGGCACTAACTATGGCTACACCTTC.